The T cell receptor (beta chain) under discussion was sequenced for a study of Graves' ophthalmopathy and Graves' hyperthyroidism. General study points: In blood, most expanded thyroid clonotypes above 0.001 frequency were also detected.

Hyperthyroidism patients were newly diagnosed, ill under 2 months, and aged 18 to 65 years. Researchers took RNA transcripts and amplified TCR beta CDR3 regions from them. Following a first-round RT-PCR that used HTBI primers, a second-round multiplex PCR was carried out. Each CDR3 protein gets one entry after TCRdb re-called the multiplex PCR reads with MiXCR. In the table there are 1 million to 1.3 million distinct CDR3 sequences, about 38% of which are singletons. The CDR3 contains 11 residues. The germline V gene has CDR1 SEHNR and CDR2 FQNEAQ (reference sequence). As for this clonotype: No antigen is known for it.

This TCR was recovered from an adult man with Graves' hyperthyroidism. This chain connects TRBV7-9 to TRBJ2-5, with D hard to call. The DNA end is a closer match to TRBJ2-1, so the J assignment may be wrong. Sequencing used peripheral blood or thyroid tissue (not recorded which). Written as DNA, the CDR3 is TGTGCCAGCAGCTCCGTCCACGAGCAGTTCTTC. Encoded protein: CASSSVHEQFF.